This T cell receptor beta chain was profiled in a study of blood T cell repertoires in COVID-19. Study at large: Samples representing acute and convalescent COVID-19 were sourced from the United States, Italy and Spain. PBMCs, B-cell-depleted T cells, or T cells were the source of the cDNA or gDNA that made up the material.

After removal of 5 bases from V and 5 bases from J, the junction contained 12 bases not matched to a gene. This CDR3 region has 15 residues. Germline CDR1 reads SGHKS; CDR2 reads YYEKEE (reference sequence). This clone has only a few counts. In the authors' workflow: Amplification from reference gene primers served as the basis for estimated nucleated cell counts. TCRdb keeps only in-frame clones here, not all; method: immunoSEQ multiplex PCR. The DNA gave D and trimming, while V, J and clone size come from that table. The sample lists about 200,000 clones; 75% to 90% were seen once. Material for sequencing was peripheral blood. The sequence was collected from a woman of 80 years or more with COVID-19, enrolled during active disease. The chain recombines TRBV5-5 with TRBJ2-5, with TRBD1 matching over 7 bases. The CDR3 nucleotides are TGTGCCAGCAGTTCTTCCCCGGGACAGCGGGAGACCCAGTACTTC. Translation: CASSSSPGQRETQYF.